Given below is one TCR beta chain in context. Its antigen is not yet known. Nothing much larger sits one base from this clone, and base qualities are not available. This sample was taken from a study of CD8 T cells in ankylosing spondylitis (dated by TCRdb to 2016 to 2017). Regarding the complete study: The study set out to find disease-linked TCR variants by profiling T cell receptor beta repertoires in ankylosing spondylitis patients and healthy donors. The whole study cohort included some 100 healthy donors and 25 ankylosing spondylitis patients. Peripheral blood was sampled, and synovial fluid was also collected from ankylosing spondylitis patients. Overall study results and their limits: The disease-linked clones were reported as significantly enriched in matched synovial fluid samples from ankylosing spondylitis patients. A TCR beta motif made up of several highly homologous amino acid variants appeared to be characteristic of blood from ankylosing spondylitis patients. A CD8+ phenotype was shown by the disease-linked clones, which were found at relatively low frequencies in peripheral blood. Some of the motif variants had been reported before in the synovial fluid and blood of reactive arthritis patients, a finding that suggests common disease-initiation mechanisms.

Between the V and J ends, shortened by 5 bases and 1 base respectively, the junction contains 11 bases. Spanning cysteine to phenylalanine, the CDR3 consists of 14 amino acids. The DNA shown is the 42-base CDR3, in frame from base 1. Reading the germline V gene (reference sequence) gives CDR1 MNHEY and CDR2 SMNVEV. The run used an Illumina HiSeq 2500. Quantitative 5'-RACE with molecular barcodes was the method used to prepare the TCR beta libraries. The published analysis was carried out like this. A new computational method based on a probabilistic model of VDJ rearrangement was used to identify disease-linked TCR variants. TCRdb ran its own pipeline on the public reads, namely fastp trimming at Q25 and MiXCR clone calling, and kept in-frame beta chains. CDR3 protein sequences are deduplicated, and each keeps its most common genes and DNA. TCRdb's processing, not the authors', yielded these V and J calls. The sample includes around 150,000 distinct CDR3 sequences, with roughly 18% observed a single time. Of the sample, approximately 7.6% is held by the ten largest clones.

The TCR was taken from a male donor with ankylosing spondylitis or in good health (not recorded which). The rearrangement combines TRBV27 with TRBJ1-2; no D gene call is confident. The sequenced material came from blood, either unsorted or a sorted T cell fraction (not recorded which). The nucleotide sequence is TGTGCCAGCAGTCCGGGAGGTATTAACTATGGCTACACCTTC. Its protein is CASSPGGINYGYTF.